Following are 20 T cell receptor beta chains from one sample sequenced in a study of T cells in tumors after PD-1 blockade. Method: immunoSEQ multiplex PCR; TCRdb's copy keeps in-frame clones and lacks some. Among 10,000 to 15,000 clones listed, 63% were seen once. Here the sequenced sample was tumor tissue, taken before anti-PD-1 treatment. The source is a human donor with cutaneous squamous cell carcinoma.

V is TRBV14 and J is TRBJ2-1; weak D call: TRBD2 (5 bases). This CDR3 comprises 15 residues. CDR1 is SGHDN and CDR2 is FVKESK in the germline V gene. The ends were cut back, 4 bases at V and 0 bases at J, with 10 bases in the middle. The CDR3 region is CASSPSGVSYNEQFF. CDR3 DNA: TGTGCCAGCAGCCCTTCCGGGGTCTCCTACAATGAGCAGTTCTTC.

Here the CDR3 DNA reads TGTGCCAGCAGCCTGGCGCGGGGTAACTCTGGAAACACCATATATTTT. This translates into CASSLARGNSGNTIYF. The chain carries TRBV14 and TRBJ1-3, with unresolved D. V was clipped by 4 bases and J by 0 bases, with 13 bases between them. This CDR3 is built from 16 residues. Per the germline V gene, CDR1 is SGHDN and CDR2 is FVKESK.

The genes are TRBV9 and TRBJ2-3; D not resolved. Looked up from germline, CDR1 is SGDLS and CDR2 is YYNGEE. The CDR3 contains 14 residues. Trimming cost V 5 bases and J 3 bases, with 13 bases left between them. The CDR3 bases are TGTGCCAGCAGGCGCCAACTAAGTACAGATACGCAGTATTTT. It encodes CASRRQLSTDTQYF.

This clone is termed medium-sized. CDR3 loop: CASSPGVGQGEETQYF. The CDR3 DNA reads TGTGCCAGCAGCCCCGGGGTTGGACAGGGGGAAGAGACCCAGTACTTC. The chain employs TRBV6-2 or TRBV6-3 and TRBJ2-5; TRBD1 matches 10 bases. Germline trimming cut 6 bases from V and 3 bases from J; bases unmatched to any gene: 10. CDR1 and CDR2 from the germline V gene are MNHEY and SVGEGT. This CDR3 is 16 amino acids long.

The V call is TRBV27, the J call TRBJ1-3; D remains ambiguous. CDR3 length equals 16 residues. Germline V gene sequence: CDR1 MNHEY, CDR2 SMNVEV (reference sequence). Trimming removed 2 bases from V and 1 base from J, with 12 bases in between. The CDR3 DNA reads as TGTGCCAGCAGTTTAGTAGCGGGGAAGTCTGGAAACACCATATATTTT. Residues: CASSLVAGKSGNTIYF.

There are a few counts of this clone. The chain has TRBV19 and TRBJ1-5, with D perhaps matching TRBD1 (5 bases). Germline CDR1 is LNHDA and CDR2 is SQIVND (reference sequence). V dropped 2 bases and J dropped 1 base, with 12 bases sitting between them. The CDR3 length is 16 residues. The CDR3 region is CASSIMAGKSNQPQHF. The CDR3 bases are TGTGCCAGTAGTATAATGGCAGGGAAAAGCAATCAGCCCCAGCATTTT.

This chain links TRBV9 with TRBJ2-2, with D unclear. The CDR3 runs to 15 residues. Germline V gene sequence: CDR1 SGDLS, CDR2 YYNGEE. Trimming took 1 base from V and 4 from J, leaving 11 bases between them. CDR3 sequence: CASSVSSRLTGELFF. Here the CDR3 DNA reads TGTGCCAGCAGCGTATCATCTAGACTCACCGGGGAGCTGTTTTTT. The whole variable domain, filled in from reference TRBV9 and TRBJ2-2, reads DSGVTQTPKHLITATGQRVTLRCSPRSGDLSVYWYQQSLDQGLQFLIQYYNGEERAKGNILERFSAQQFPDLHSELNLSSLELGDSALYFCASSVSSRLTGELFFGEGSRLTVL.

This clone was counted a few times. The chain couples TRBV27 to TRBJ2-2, with no clear D. CDR1 and CDR2 (germline): MNHEY, SMNVEV (reference sequence). The V end lost 6 bases, the J end lost 6 bases, and 11 bases lay between the germline ends. This CDR3 has 13 amino acids. CDR3 sequence reads: CASSSVVPGELFF. The CDR3 region has the DNA TGTGCCAGCAGCTCCGTTGTACCCGGGGAGCTGTTTTTT.

This clone has only a few counts. The chain is built from TRBV27 and TRBJ2-7; 7 bases are a match to TRBD1. CDR3 length: 14 amino acids. The germline gives CDR1 MNHEY, CDR2 SMNVEV (reference sequence). V lost 2 bases and J lost 7; bases outside the gene matches: 8. CDR3 coding DNA: TGTGCCAGCAGTTTAACTCCAGGGGGAGAGGAGCAGTACTTC. It is translated as CASSLTPGGEEQYF.

The V call is TRBV3-1 (or the pseudogene TRBV3-2), the J call TRBJ2-7; D is uncertain. The germline CDR1 and CDR2 sequences are LGHDT and YNNKEL (reference sequence). This CDR3 is built from 12 residues. V was cut by 2 bases and J by 2 bases, with 4 bases left in between. CDR3 loop: CASSQSTYEQYF. DNA for the CDR3: TGTGCCAGCAGCCAATCAACCTACGAGCAGTACTTC.

J is TRBJ1-4 and V is TRBV4-1; D not resolved. The V end was cut by 2 bases, the J end by 6 bases, with 13 bases between. The CDR3 consists of 15 residues. Germline loops: CDR1 MGHRA, CDR2 YSYEKL. This CDR3 reads CASSQPRGVDEKLFF. CDR3 sequence (DNA): TGCGCCAGCAGCCAACCCCGTGGTGTTGATGAAAAACTGTTTTTT.

In DNA form, the CDR3 reads TGTGCCAGCAGCTTAAGGGCGAGGGCAGACTCGTCCTACGAGCAGTACTTC. Residues: CASSLRARADSSYEQYF. This sequence joins TRBV7-2 and TRBJ2-7; tentative D call: TRBD2 (5 bases). Trimming removed 2 bases at V and 1 base at J, with 18 bases between. CDR1 and CDR2 (germline): SGHTA, FQGNSA. This CDR3 spans 17 amino acids. The whole variable domain, filled in from reference TRBV7-2 and TRBJ2-7, reads GAGVSQSPSNKVTEKGKDVELRCDPISGHTALYWYRQSLGQGLEFLIYFQGNSAPDKSGLPSDRFSAERTGGSVSTLTIQRTQQEDSAVYLCASSLRARADSSYEQYFGPGTRLTVT.

This clone was seen only once. The gene calls are TRBV7-9 and TRBJ2-1; TRBD2 matches at 8 bases. Germline CDR1 and CDR2: SEHNR and FQNEAQ (reference sequence). This CDR3 has 16 amino acids. The trim removed 1 base at V and 6 bases at J, leaving 8 bases unmatched. CDR3 amino acids: CASSLGSGGGTNEQFF. DNA for the CDR3: TGTGCCAGCAGCTTAGGAAGCGGGGGAGGGACCAATGAGCAGTTCTTC.

V gene TRBV5-4 combines with J gene TRBJ1-1; no firm D call. Trimming removed 3 bases at V and 2 bases at J, with 11 bases between. The CDR3 length is 14 residues. Germline V gives CDR1 SGHNT, CDR2 YYREEE (reference sequence). The CDR3, as DNA: TGTGCCAGCAGCTGGGGTCGGCACAACACTGAAGCTTTCTTT. Amino acid sequence: CASSWGRHNTEAFF.

A few counts support this clone. V gene TRBV27 combines with J gene TRBJ1-1, with 11 bases identical to TRBD1. Germline V gene lookup returns CDR1 MNHEY and CDR2 SMNVEV (reference sequence). The CDR3 runs to 16 residues. The V segment lost 5 bases and the J segment 1 base; nucleotides outside the gene matches: 6. The CDR3 DNA sequence: TGTGCCAGCAGTCCCCGCGGGACAGGGGGGAACACTGAAGCTTTCTTT. It yields the protein CASSPRGTGGNTEAFF.

The chain combines TRBV6-5 with TRBJ1-1; possible D gene TRBD1, 6 bases. Looked up from germline, CDR1 is MNHEY and CDR2 is SVGAGI. This CDR3 contains 15 residues. The germline V and J ends were trimmed by 6 bases and 11 bases, with 25 bases remaining between them. The CDR3: CASRSPRVGGSWAFF. CDR3 nucleotide sequence: TGTGCCAGCAGATCACCCAGAGTTGGGGGCTCGTGGGCTTTCTTT.

This chain connects TRBV4-2 to TRBJ1-1, with 7 bases matching TRBD1. V was pared by 0 bases and J by 3 bases, with 16 bases of the junction left unmatched. Germline V CDR1 and CDR2: LGHNA, YNFKEQ. The CDR3 is made up of 19 amino acids. The CDR3 sequence: CASSQDLSRTGFGDTEAFF. CDR3 nucleotide sequence: TGTGCCAGCAGCCAAGATCTAAGTAGGACAGGCTTCGGGGACACTGAAGCTTTCTTT.

V usage is TRBV10-2 and J usage is TRBJ2-7; D possibly matches TRBD1 or TRBD2 (6 bases each). V lost 0 bases and J lost 6, with 15 bases in between. The CDR3 spans 15 residues. CDR1 and CDR2 from the germline V gene are WSHSY and SAAADI. CDR3 bases: TGCGCCAGCAGTGAGTCAACAGGGCTCGGGGGCGAGCAGTACTTC. It yields the protein CASSESTGLGGEQYF.

The chain carries TRBV20-1 and TRBJ2-7; TRBD2 matches 9 bases. This CDR3 is 15 amino acids long. CDR1 is DFQATT and CDR2 is SNEGSKA in the germline V gene (reference sequence). Losses at the gene ends were 3 bases for V and 5 bases for J; bases not matched to a gene: 11. The CDR3 DNA follows: TGCAGTGCTAGTAACCCAGCGGGAGGACCGGACGAGCAGTACTTC. Translation gives CSASNPAGGPDEQYF.

CDR3 nucleotide sequence: TGCGCCAGCAGCCAAGGAGGGAGGCTGAACACTGAAGCTTTCTTT. Its protein is CASSQGGRLNTEAFF. This chain links TRBV4-1 with TRBJ1-1, with D hard to call. V was pared by 1 base and J by 0 bases, with 9 bases between. CDR1 and CDR2 from the germline V gene are MGHRA and YSYEKL. CDR3 length: 15 residues.